These T cell receptor beta chains were read from a single sample in a study of blood T cell repertoires in COVID-19. The assay was immunoSEQ multiplex PCR, and TCRdb's table has in-frame clones only and misses some. Of approximately 400,000 clones in the sample, 88% were seen once. The source material was peripheral blood. These receptor sequences come from a woman in her forties or fifties with COVID-19, enrolled during active disease. CDR3s include the opening cysteine and the closing phenylalanine or tryptophan. The order of the fields is CDR3 protein, CDR3 DNA, J gene, clone size, D gene, V gene. D genes are given only for firm matches. Clone size, where shown, is once, few, many, or a class for clones that have expanded.

CASSLGTANTEAFF TGCGCCAGCAGCTTGGGGACAGCAAACACTGAAGCTTTCTTT TRBJ1-1 - - TRBV5-1
CASSEFGGSNQPQHF TGTGCCAGCAGTGAATTCGGGGGGAGCAATCAGCCCCAGCATTTT TRBJ1-5 once - TRBV2
CASSRDRGMTEAFF TGCGCCAGCAGCCGGGACAGGGGGATGACTGAAGCTTTCTTT TRBJ1-1 - TRBD1 TRBV5-1
CASSTDGGTTEAFF TGTGCCAGCTCCACCGACGGGGGGACCACTGAAGCTTTCTTT TRBJ1-1 - - TRBV18
CASSLGATETQYF TGTGCCAGCAGCTTAGGAGCTACAGAGACCCAGTACTTC TRBJ2-5 - - TRBV13
CASSVQIPPYNEQFF TGTGCCAGCTCGGTTCAGATTCCTCCCTACAATGAGCAGTTCTTC TRBJ2-1 - - TRBV18
CASTSDRGLYNYGYTF TGTGCCAGTACCTCAGACAGGGGCCTCTATAACTATGGCTACACCTTC TRBJ1-2 - TRBD1 TRBV19
CASRAPGGFNQPQHF TGTGCCAGCAGAGCCCCCGGGGGATTCAATCAGCCCCAGCATTTT TRBJ1-5 - - TRBV6-5
CASSLRPRSSPLHF TGTGCCAGCAGTTTGCGGCCAAGGAGTTCACCCCTCCACTTT TRBJ1-6 - - TRBV27
CASSKGVQPQHF TGTGCCAGCAGCAAGGGGGTACAGCCCCAGCATTTT TRBJ1-5 - - TRBV28
CASSRRQQMNTEAFF TGTGCCAGTAGTCGAAGACAGCAGATGAACACTGAAGCTTTCTTT TRBJ1-1 once - TRBV19
CASGPGQGIYGYTF TGCGCCAGCGGACCGGGACAGGGGATCTATGGCTACACCTTC TRBJ1-2 - TRBD1 TRBV5-1
CASSSYTLEDIQYF TGTGCCAGCAGCTCATACACCTTAGAGGACATTCAGTACTTC TRBJ2-4 - - TRBV7-8
CASSFTGTANTEAFF TGTGCCAGCAGCTTCACCGGGACAGCGAACACTGAAGCTTTCTTT TRBJ1-1 - TRBD1 TRBV11-1
CASSSLTRNTDKGYF TGTGCCAGCAGCTCCCTGACTAGAAACACAGATAAGGGGTATTTT TRBJ2-3 once - TRBV11-2
CASRGGQAGEQYF TGTGCCAGCAGGGGGGGACAGGCTGGGGAGCAGTACTTC TRBJ2-7 - TRBD1 TRBV2
CATSGDRGEKLFF TGTGCCACTTCCGGGGACAGGGGGGAAAAACTGTTTTTT TRBJ1-4 - TRBD1 TRBV2
CASSWGDRGETYEQYF TGCGCCAGCAGCTGGGGAGACAGGGGGGAAACCTACGAGCAGTACTTC TRBJ2-7 few TRBD1 TRBV5-1
CASSSTSGGSSYNEQFF TGTGCCAGCAGCTCAACTAGCGGGGGGAGCTCCTACAATGAGCAGTTCTTC TRBJ2-1 - TRBD2 TRBV11-2
CASSFNTGENEQFF TGTGCCAGCAGCTTTAATACGGGGGAGAATGAGCAGTTCTTC TRBJ2-1 - - TRBV11-2
CASSTAGPNTGELFF TGTGCCAGCAGTACCGCGGGACCGAACACCGGGGAGCTGTTTTTT TRBJ2-2 - - TRBV2
CASSTRMDRGGNSPLHF TGTGCCAGCAGCACCCGGATGGACAGGGGTGGTAATTCACCCCTCCACTTT TRBJ1-6 - TRBD1 TRBV7-9
CASSDLGGAGYNEQFF TGTGCCAGCAGCGATTTAGGCGGGGCCGGATACAATGAGCAGTTCTTC TRBJ2-1 - - TRBV11-2
CASSQNRVGNSNQPQHF TGTGCCAGCAGCCAAAACAGGGTGGGGAATAGCAATCAGCCCCAGCATTTT TRBJ1-5 - - TRBV7-9
CASSPLGLAGYETQYF TGTGCCAGCAGTCCCCTCGGACTAGCGGGGTATGAGACCCAGTACTTC TRBJ2-5 once TRBD2 TRBV6-6
CATSDFLLVRDADTQYF TGTGCCACCAGTGATTTCCTACTAGTTCGAGACGCAGATACGCAGTATTTT TRBJ2-3 - - TRBV24-1
CASSLGTDRKFF TGTGCCAGCAGCCTGGGGACAGATAGGAAGTTCTTC TRBJ2-1 - TRBD1 TRBV6-4
CASSFGSTGNYGYTF TGCGCCAGCAGCTTTGGATCGACGGGGAACTATGGCTACACCTTC TRBJ1-2 - - TRBV5-1
CASSLQRPSGGQYF TGTGCCAGCAGTCTCCAACGACCATCCGGGGGGCAGTACTTC TRBJ2-7 - - TRBV2
CASSEGLAAPYEQYF TGTGCCAGCAGCGAGGGACTAGCGGCACCCTACGAGCAGTACTTC TRBJ2-7 - TRBD2 TRBV3-1/TRBV3-2
CATSDFGGTGHYEQYF TGTGCCACCAGTGATTTTGGAGGGACAGGACACTACGAGCAGTACTTC TRBJ2-7 few TRBD1 TRBV24-1
CASSESWGGSYNSPLHF TGTGCCAGCAGTGAATCGTGGGGGGGCTCCTATAATTCACCCCTCCACTTT TRBJ1-6 - - TRBV6-1
CASYRRTGYGDTQYF TGTGCCAGCTATCGGAGGACAGGGTACGGGGATACGCAGTATTTT TRBJ2-3 - TRBD1 TRBV18
CASSSGWGPYGYTF TGCGCCAGCAGCTCCGGTTGGGGGCCCTATGGCTACACCTTC TRBJ1-2 - - TRBV5-1
CASERGSSGNTIYF TGTGCCTCGGAGCGGGGCAGCTCTGGAAACACCATATATTTT TRBJ1-3 - - TRBV30
CAIRQGEGEQYF TGTGCCATCCGACAGGGGGAGGGGGAGCAGTACTTC TRBJ2-7 - TRBD1 TRBV10-3
CASSDAVEGYTF TGTGCCAGCAGCGACGCGGTGGAGGGCTACACCTTC TRBJ1-2 - - TRBV9
CASSLAAGANEKLFF TGTGCCAGCAGCTTGGCGGCAGGGGCTAATGAAAAACTGTTTTTT TRBJ1-4 - - TRBV5-6
CASSLEAGRLGTEAFF TGCGCCAGCAGCTTGGAGGCAGGGAGGTTGGGCACTGAAGCTTTCTTT TRBJ1-1 - - TRBV5-1
CARVVQGQNTEAFF TGTGCCAGGGTCGTCCAGGGGCAGAACACTGAAGCTTTCTTT TRBJ1-1 once - TRBV6-5
CASSTGQDNEKLFF TGTGCCAGCAGCACCGGACAGGATAATGAAAAACTGTTTTTT TRBJ1-4 - TRBD1 TRBV6-5
CSVAGTATNEKLFF TGCAGCGTTGCCGGGACAGCAACTAATGAAAAACTGTTTTTT TRBJ1-4 - TRBD1 TRBV29-1